This TCR beta chain was obtained from a study of graft-versus-host responses after intestinal transplantation. Study at large: The recipients all started with anti-thymocyte globulin induction and then took tacrolimus and steroids for roughly 3 years.

Trimming took off 0 bases at V and 0 bases at J, with 9 bases between the two ends. Germline lookup yields CDR1 LGHNA and CDR2 YNFKEQ. This CDR3 is built from 16 residues. The repertoire was sequenced with immunoSEQ multiplex PCR; TCRdb's copy has only in-frame clones and lacks some. Of approximately 92,000 clones listed, 75% to 95% are singletons. Concerning this clone: Its target is not known.

General study points: There were GvH clones found in recipient marrow, and some of them appeared first in ileum or blood. Allografts of one patient group, those with graft-donor T cell macrochimerism, had high graft-versus-host to host-versus-graft clonal ratios. Circulating GvH clone levels at their peak were associated with HvG declines (early post-transplant).

Sequenced material: unstimulated CD8+ T cells sorted from spleen or lymph node cells, taken before intestinal transplant. This TCR derives from a human donor who received an intestinal transplant. The chain combines TRBV4-2 with TRBJ2-1, with D possibly TRBD1 on 5 matching bases. The CDR3 loop reads CASSQEIGASYNEQFF. CDR3 sequence (DNA): TGTGCCAGCAGCCAAGAAATAGGGGCCTCCTACAATGAGCAGTTCTTC.